This T cell receptor beta chain was profiled in a study of blood T cell repertoires in COVID-19. Study-wide background: The samples span acute and convalescent COVID-19 from the United States, Italy and Spain. T cells, B-cell-depleted T cells, or PBMCs provided the cDNA or gDNA that served as material.

Original handling: For nucleated cells, counts were estimated from reference gene primer amplification. Assay used: immunoSEQ multiplex PCR; TCRdb lists only in-frame clones, some missing. The V and J calls and the clone size are those of that table, but D and trimming were determined from the DNA. The sample shows about 300,000 clones, 90% of them seen only once. The CDR3 sequence is 13 residues long. The germline CDR1 and CDR2 sequences are DFQATT and SNEGSKA (reference sequence). V lost 3 bases, J lost 3 bases, and 12 bases lay in between. Followed over time, Seattle patients had been enrolled while infection was active.

The material sequenced was peripheral blood. The receptor was derived from a woman aged 25 to 39 with COVID-19, enrolled during active disease. This chain uses TRBV20-1 with TRBJ2-7; D gene unclear. CDR3 region: CSASRGENYEQYF. The CDR3 DNA reads as TGCAGTGCTAGTCGCGGAGAAAACTACGAGCAGTACTTC.